Below, 10 T cell receptor beta chains from the same sample are listed, as sequenced in a study of patients and donors after allogeneic stem cell transplantation. Via MiXCR, TCRdb re-called the RT-PCR reads, giving one row per CDR3 protein. The table records some 150,000 distinct CDR3 sequences, 30% to 45% of them present only once. The sample consisted of blood, either unsorted or a sorted T cell fraction (not recorded which). These receptors came from a human donor who was either an allogeneic HSCT recipient or a stem cell or donor lymphocyte infusion donor (not recorded which). It is not recorded whose cells these are; they may come from a transplant donor.

The rearrangement joins TRBV7-3 to TRBJ1-2; no clear D gene. This CDR3 comprises 11 residues. Germline V gene lookup returns CDR1 SGHTA and CDR2 FQGTGA. The V end was cut by 3 bases, the J end by 11 bases, with 10 bases between. The CDR3 coding sequence is TGTGCCAGCAGCTTCGCGGGAGGTTACACCTTC. It specifies CASSFAGGYTF.

The chain combines TRBV20-1 with TRBJ2-7; 7 bases fit TRBD2. Trimming took 2 bases from V and 1 from J; bases not matched to a gene: 5. The germline V gene encodes CDR1 DFQATT and CDR2 SNEGSKA (reference sequence). This CDR3 region has 14 residues. The CDR3, as DNA: TGCAGTGCTAGATTGGGACTAACGTCCTACGAGCAGTACTTC. This sequence encodes CSARLGLTSYEQYF.

This rearrangement joins TRBV5-1 to TRBJ2-2, with D tentatively TRBD2 (5 bases). V was pared by 4 bases and J by 6 bases, with 10 bases between. The CDR3 contains 13 residues. Germline V gene data show CDR1 as SGHRS and CDR2 as YFSETQ. DNA for the CDR3: TGCGCCAGCAGCAGCGAGGAGGCCGGGGAGCTGTTTTTT. This codes for CASSSEEAGELFF.

The genes are TRBV27 and TRBJ1-5, with D unresolved. CDR3 length: 17 amino acids. V lost 6 bases to trimming and J lost 0 bases, with 18 bases between them. Germline V gene lookup returns CDR1 MNHEY and CDR2 SMNVEV (reference sequence). CDR3 protein: CASRPTRGVPSNQPQHF. The CDR3, as DNA: TGTGCCAGCAGACCTACTCGGGGAGTTCCTAGCAATCAGCCCCAGCATTTT.

This clonotype was recorded a few times. The chain carries TRBV7-8 and TRBJ1-5; weak D call: TRBD1 (6 bases). Looked up from germline, CDR1 is SGHVS and CDR2 is FQNEAQ. The CDR3 is 16 amino acids. Trimming stripped 1 base from V and 0 bases from J, with 10 bases between. The CDR3 DNA reads as TGTGCCAGCAGCTTAGGGGGGCCCGATAGCAATCAGCCCCAGCATTTT. Its protein is CASSLGGPDSNQPQHF.

V and J are TRBV13 and TRBJ2-3; D might be TRBD2 (5 bases). V was shortened by 1 base and J by 4 bases, with 12 bases between the two germline ends. The germline gives CDR1 PRHDT, CDR2 FYEKMQ (reference sequence). The CDR3 is 15 residues long. For the CDR3, the DNA is TGTGCCAGCAGCTTAGATAGTGGGAGCCCAGATACGCAGTATTTT. Its translation: CASSLDSGSPDTQYF.

The chain recombines TRBV20-1 with TRBJ1-1; no clear D gene. With 3 bases removed from V and 4 bases from J, the gap between germline ends came to 9 bases. This CDR3 is built from 12 residues. Per germline, CDR1 DFQATT and CDR2 SNEGSKA (reference sequence). The CDR3: CSAREGSTEAFF. Here the CDR3 DNA reads TGCAGTGCTAGGGAGGGAAGCACTGAAGCTTTCTTT.

On this clonotype: One end of the junction fails to match germline, which may point to a read error. This chain uses TRBV5-1 with TRBJ2-1, with no clear D. The CDR3 is 17 amino acids. Per the germline V gene, CDR1 is SGHRS and CDR2 is YFSETQ. As DNA, the CDR3 is TGCGCCAGCAGCTTGGTGGCAGCCCTCCTCTCCTACGATGAGCAGTTCTTC. It codes for CASSLVAALLSYDEQFF.

This clonotype was recorded once. The V gene is TRBV20-1, the J gene TRBJ2-7; possibly TRBD2 for D (6 bases). The germline V and J ends were trimmed by 6 bases and 3 bases, with 15 bases remaining between them. From germline, CDR1 is DFQATT and CDR2 SNEGSKA (reference sequence). The CDR3 sequence is 13 residues long. In DNA, the CDR3 is TGCAGTGCCCCTCGGGGGAGTTTCTACGAGCAGTACTTC. This sequence encodes CSAPRGSFYEQYF.

The chain has TRBV15 and TRBJ2-7; TRBD2 matches at 8 bases. The CDR3 extends over 13 amino acids. J was trimmed by 3 bases and V by 5 bases; bases with no gene match: 3. Germline V CDR1 and CDR2: LNHNV, YYDKDF (reference sequence). The CDR3 spells CATSPTSDYEQYV. The CDR3 DNA is TGTGCCACCAGCCCGACTAGCGACTACGAGCAGTACGTC.